This is a list of T cell receptor beta chains from one sample in a study of blood T cells in healthy people across ages. MiXCR was run by TCRdb on the 5' RACE reads, yielding one entry per CDR3 protein. The sample yields about 1.4 million distinct CDR3 sequences, roughly 60% seen once. The sample was blood. Every receptor here comes from a man younger than 35 in good health. The CDR3 runs from the conserved cysteine through the conserved F or W. The order of the fields is clone size, V gene, J gene, CDR3 protein. The size entry is marked missing in some rows and otherwise reads once, few, many or a size class.

clone_size: NA; v_call: TRBV29-1; j_call: TRBJ2-7; cdr3_aa: CSARTWKELQYF
clone_size: NA; v_call: TRBV7-2; j_call: TRBJ1-2; cdr3_aa: CASISLDLSGYGYTF
clone_size: NA; v_call: TRBV12-3/TRBV12-4; j_call: TRBJ1-1; cdr3_aa: CASNTPEYEAFF
clone_size: NA; v_call: TRBV7-6; j_call: TRBJ2-6; cdr3_aa: CASRGQGDNVLTF
clone_size: NA; v_call: TRBV2; j_call: TRBJ2-7; cdr3_aa: CASSVSEQYF
clone_size: NA; v_call: TRBV20-1; j_call: TRBJ2-7; cdr3_aa: CSARTPGTSGTYEQYF
clone_size: NA; v_call: TRBV6-1; j_call: TRBJ1-2; cdr3_aa: CASTPDGSTNYGYTF
clone_size: NA; v_call: TRBV7-8; j_call: TRBJ2-7; cdr3_aa: CASSLLGLAAYEQYF
clone_size: many; v_call: TRBV6-1; j_call: TRBJ2-7; cdr3_aa: CASSLSTSSYEQYF
clone_size: NA; v_call: TRBV7-9; j_call: TRBJ2-7; cdr3_aa: CASSLGAPFEGINEQYF
clone_size: NA; v_call: TRBV2; j_call: TRBJ2-1; cdr3_aa: CASSDLRLGVDEQFF
clone_size: NA; v_call: TRBV9; j_call: TRBJ2-5; cdr3_aa: CASSVVAGVQETQYF
clone_size: once; v_call: TRBV6-1; j_call: TRBJ2-5; cdr3_aa: CASSATHPTQYF
clone_size: NA; v_call: TRBV20-1; j_call: TRBJ2-2; cdr3_aa: CSALGPSKNTGELFF
clone_size: once; v_call: TRBV7-9; j_call: NA; cdr3_aa: CASSGRQGRTYEQYF
clone_size: NA; v_call: TRBV6-2/TRBV6-3; j_call: TRBJ2-1; cdr3_aa: CASSSLTSGATLEQFF